This is a list of T cell receptor beta chains from one sample in a study of OX40 agonist ivuxolimab in advanced cancers. Some clones are missing from TCRdb's copy, which holds only in-frame ones; the method was immunoSEQ multiplex PCR. The sample shows more than 70,000 clones, roughly nine tenths of them seen only once. This sample comprised CD4+ or CD8+ T cells sorted from blood, obtained in a trial of the OX40 agonist ivuxolimab. The receptors come from an adult with an advanced solid tumor such as melanoma, head and neck, liver or kidney cancer. Each CDR3 is given with its conserved first and last residue. D genes are given only for firm matches. Where a row states a size, it is once, few, many or the class of an expanded clone; other rows omit it.

d_call	v_call	clone_size	j_call	cdr3_nt	cdr3_aa
.	TRBV19	.	TRBJ2-7	TGTGCCAGTAACCCCGGTAGGGGACCCTCCTACGAGCAGTACTTC	CASNPGRGPSYEQYF
TRBD1	TRBV2	.	TRBJ2-3	TGTGCCAGCAGTGAAGCTAGGGACAGCTTAGATACGCAGTATTTT	CASSEARDSLDTQYF
.	TRBV6-5	.	TRBJ1-3	TGTGCCAGCAGTTACTCGATGGTAGGCGGAAACACCATATATTTT	CASSYSMVGGNTIYF
.	TRBV7-9	once	TRBJ2-7	TGTGCCAGCGGGGAAGGGAGCATAGACGACGAGCAGTACTTC	CASGEGSIDDEQYF
.	TRBV7-9	.	TRBJ2-5	TGTGCCAGCAGCTTTGGGGGAGCAGCGGGTTACGAGACCCAGTACTTC	CASSFGGAAGYETQYF
.	TRBV20-1	.	TRBJ1-2	TGCAGTGCCCGACTGGGAGGCTACACCTTC	CSARLGGYTF
.	TRBV12-5	.	TRBJ2-5	TGTGCTAGTGGTTTCACACGAGAGACCCAGTACTTC	CASGFTRETQYF
.	TRBV5-4	.	TRBJ2-5	TGTGCCAGCAGCTCTCGAAGATATCAAGAGACCCAGTACTTC	CASSSRRYQETQYF
.	TRBV4-1	.	TRBJ2-1	TGCGCCAGCAGCCAAGACCCTATAGTGGGGGGCTACAATGAGCAGTTCTTC	CASSQDPIVGGYNEQFF
.	TRBV5-1	.	TRBJ1-1	TGCGCCAGCAGCTCCTCGGGGGTGAGGAACACTGAAGCTTTCTTT	CASSSSGVRNTEAFF
.	TRBV27	.	TRBJ2-3	TGTGCCAGCAGTTTAGTCAGGGCAGATACGCAGTATTTT	CASSLVRADTQYF
.	TRBV6-1	.	TRBJ2-7	TGTGCCAGCAGGAAGGGGGGTTCCTACGAGCAGTACTTC	CASRKGGSYEQYF
.	TRBV28	.	TRBJ2-5	TGTGCCAGCAGCCTCCGGCACCAAGAGACCCAGTACTTC	CASSLRHQETQYF
TRBD2	TRBV6-5	.	TRBJ2-7	TGTGCCAGCAGTCCACCCGGACTAGCGGGGGTGTACTTC	CASSPPGLAGVYF
.	TRBV19	.	TRBJ2-1	TGTGCCAGTAGTAGAGGGGCAGGTTTTTACAGTGAGCAGTTCTTC	CASSRGAGFYSEQFF
.	TRBV2	.	TRBJ2-7	TGTGCCAGCAGCAGGGCCCTCCCTTCCTACGAGCAGTACTTC	CASSRALPSYEQYF
.	TRBV7-8	.	TRBJ1-6	TGTGCCAGCAGCTTAGTCGGCCGACCCAGAAATTCACCCCTCCACTTT	CASSLVGRPRNSPLHF
.	TRBV7-2	.	TRBJ1-1	TGTGCCAGCAGTTGGGCGAATCGGAACACTGAAGCTTTCTTT	CASSWANRNTEAFF
.	TRBV7-9	.	TRBJ2-1	TGTGCCAGCAGCCCCGGAATGAGTGAGCAGTTCTTC	CASSPGMSEQFF
.	TRBV20-1	.	TRBJ2-5	TGCAGTGCCCACTTCCAAGAGACCCAGTACTTC	CSAHFQETQYF
TRBD1	TRBV28	.	TRBJ1-1	TGTGCCAGCAGCCTTTGGACAGGGAGGTATACGGGAGCTTTCTTT	CASSLWTGRYTGAFF
.	TRBV2	.	TRBJ1-3	TGTGCCAGCAGTGAAGCTGATGGCTCCCCATCTGGAAACACCATATATTTT	CASSEADGSPSGNTIYF
.	TRBV6-6	.	TRBJ2-5	TGTGCCAGCAGTTACGGCCAGGGGACCCAGTACTTC	CASSYGQGTQYF
.	TRBV27	.	TRBJ1-6	TGTGCCAGCAGACCAACAGGGAGCTCCTATAATTCACCCCTCCACTTT	CASRPTGSSYNSPLHF
.	TRBV18	once	TRBJ1-1	TGTGCCAGCTCACCACCCCCCGGGGCTGAAGCTTTCTTT	CASSPPPGAEAFF
TRBD2	TRBV5-1	.	TRBJ2-1	TGCGCCAGCAGCCCTCACGGACTAGCCGACTTCTACAATGAGCAGTTCTTC	CASSPHGLADFYNEQFF
TRBD1	TRBV5-1	once	TRBJ2-3	TGCGCCAGCAGCTTGAGGGGGCACCTTTTCGGGGATACGCAGTATTTT	CASSLRGHLFGDTQYF
TRBD1	TRBV28	.	TRBJ2-7	TGTGCCAGCAGACGGGACAGGGGGTTCCACGAGCAGTACTTC	CASRRDRGFHEQYF
TRBD2	TRBV2	.	TRBJ2-7	TGTGCCAGTGCGGGGGGGCCTGGCGAGCAGTACTTC	CASAGGPGEQYF
.	TRBV7-3	few	TRBJ1-1	TGTGCCAGCAGCGTCGATTTGAACACTGAAGCTTTCTTT	CASSVDLNTEAFF
.	TRBV29-1	.	TRBJ2-1	TGCAGCGTGGGGAGGGGGGCGCGTAGCTCCTACAATGAGCAGTTCTTC	CSVGRGARSSYNEQFF
TRBD1	TRBV7-2	.	TRBJ1-2	TGTGCCAGCAGTTCGCGACAGGGAGGCAACTATGGCTACACCTTC	CASSSRQGGNYGYTF
.	TRBV29-1	once	TRBJ2-2	TGCAGCGTTGAGGATTGGAAATCTACCGGGGAGCTGTTTTTT	CSVEDWKSTGELFF
.	TRBV27	.	TRBJ2-1	TGTGCCAGCCACGGAAGACCTCCTAACATTGGACAGTACAATGAGCAGTTCTTC	CASHGRPPNIGQYNEQFF
.	TRBV7-9	.	TRBJ1-1	TGTGCCAGCAGCTTAAGGGCTCAAAACACTGAAGCTTTCTTT	CASSLRAQNTEAFF
.	TRBV7-2	.	TRBJ1-2	TGTGCCAGCAACCACTTGGACAGAACAAACTATGGCTACACCTTC	CASNHLDRTNYGYTF
.	TRBV7-9	.	TRBJ2-1	TGTGCCAGCAGCTTAGGTTCCTGGAGCGAGCAGTTCTTC	CASSLGSWSEQFF
.	TRBV28	.	TRBJ2-3	TGTGCCAGCAGTTTAACTGTAGAAGGGTGGCAGTATTTT	CASSLTVEGWQYF
TRBD2	TRBV11-2	.	TRBJ2-5	TGTGCCAGCAGCACCCTTCGGGACTACTCGGAGACCCAGTACTTC	CASSTLRDYSETQYF
TRBD2	TRBV15	.	TRBJ2-1	TGTGCCACCAGCAGAATACTAGCGGGAGGGGTCAATGAGCAGTTCTTC	CATSRILAGGVNEQFF
.	TRBV5-1	.	TRBJ2-1	TGCGCCAGCAGCTTGGTGCCAGCGTATGAGCAGTTCTTC	CASSLVPAYEQFF
.	TRBV7-8	.	TRBJ2-5	TGTGCCAGCAGCTCCCGGGACCCGCCTGAGACCCAGTACTTC	CASSSRDPPETQYF
TRBD1	TRBV5-4	.	TRBJ1-2	TGTGCCAGCAGCCCCGGACAGGGAGCCTATGGCTACACCTTC	CASSPGQGAYGYTF
.	TRBV6-4	.	TRBJ2-5	TGTGCCACCGACCCGACCCAGTACTTC	CATDPTQYF
.	TRBV5-1	.	TRBJ2-6	TGCGCCAGCAGCGAGCCATACTCTGGGGCCAACGTCCTGACTTTC	CASSEPYSGANVLTF
.	TRBV12-5	.	TRBJ1-2	TGTGCTAGTGCCCGAGACAGACTCTATGGCTACACCTTC	CASARDRLYGYTF
.	TRBV5-1	.	TRBJ2-1	TGCGCCAGCAGCTTGGCCCCAGGTGTGAGCTCCTACAATGAGCAGTTCTTC	CASSLAPGVSSYNEQFF
.	TRBV7-2	.	TRBJ1-2	TGTGCCAGCAGCTTATCGGGGGACTACTATGGCTACACCTTC	CASSLSGDYYGYTF
TRBD2	TRBV10-3	.	TRBJ2-2	TGTGCCATCAGTAGGACTAGCGGGAGAAGCATCACCGGGGAGCTGTTTTTT	CAISRTSGRSITGELFF
.	TRBV14	.	TRBJ2-7	TGTGCCAGCAGCCGACTCACCTCCTACGAGCAGTACTTC	CASSRLTSYEQYF
.	TRBV5-6	.	TRBJ2-5	TGTGCCAGCAGCTGGGGAGAAGAGACCCAGTACTTC	CASSWGEETQYF
.	TRBV6-1	.	TRBJ2-3	TGTGCCAGCAGGACGACCGCTGCAGATACGCAGTATTTT	CASRTTAADTQYF
.	TRBV18	.	TRBJ2-1	TGTGCCAGCTCACCCTTTGGACAGAACAATGAGCAGTTCTTC	CASSPFGQNNEQFF
.	TRBV19	.	TRBJ1-5	TGTGCCAGTAGTATAGCAGGAGGAGACCAGCCCCAGCATTTT	CASSIAGGDQPQHF
.	TRBV28	.	TRBJ1-3	TGTGCCAGCAGCCCCACCTGGGACTCTGGAAACACCATATATTTT	CASSPTWDSGNTIYF
.	TRBV7-9	.	TRBJ2-5	TGTGCCAGCAGCTTCTCCCTCCCCCCAGAGACCCAGTACTTC	CASSFSLPPETQYF
.	TRBV5-1	.	TRBJ1-4	TGCGCCAGCAGCCCCCGAGGGGGGCAGGCCGCAACTAATGAAAAACTGTTTTTT	CASSPRGGQAATNEKLFF
TRBD1	TRBV9	.	TRBJ2-7	TGTGCCAGCAGCCCCCGGCTTCGGGACAGTCTAAACGAGCAGTACTTC	CASSPRLRDSLNEQYF
TRBD1	TRBV10-3	.	TRBJ2-1	TGTGCCACCACCAGACAGGGATACAATGAGCAGTTCTTC	CATTRQGYNEQFF
.	TRBV28	.	TRBJ2-7	TGTGCCAGCAGTCCCCGGACGCTCCACGAGCAGTACTTC	CASSPRTLHEQYF